The table lists the clone carrying this T cell receptor beta chain with a few counts. The antigen is undetermined. In germline, CDR1 is SQVTM, CDR2 ANQGSEA. The ends were cut back, 3 bases at V and 4 bases at J, with 6 bases in the middle. CDR3 length equals 11 residues. Primers: 60 Vbeta forward and 13 Jbeta reverse. Using immunoSEQ multiplex PCR, the repertoire was profiled, and TCRdb retains in-frame clones only, with some absent. This sample yields approximately 69,000 clones, of which roughly 72% are seen a single time; around a fifth belongs to the top ten. This entry comes from a study of cytomegalovirus exposure and HLA in healthy donors. Study summary: Of all 400 or so donors who were genotyped, about 80% belonged to the Caucasian-associated ancestry cluster.

Study-level findings and limits: Donor immune exposure was known only as CMV serostatus.

The chain combines TRBV29-1 with TRBJ1-1, with D uncertain. The material sequenced was PBMCs. This TCR derives from a woman in her 30s in good health and CMV-seropositive. This chain's CDR3 is CSVDRVTEAFF. In nucleotides, the CDR3 is TGCAGCGTTGATCGAGTCACTGAAGCTTTCTTT.